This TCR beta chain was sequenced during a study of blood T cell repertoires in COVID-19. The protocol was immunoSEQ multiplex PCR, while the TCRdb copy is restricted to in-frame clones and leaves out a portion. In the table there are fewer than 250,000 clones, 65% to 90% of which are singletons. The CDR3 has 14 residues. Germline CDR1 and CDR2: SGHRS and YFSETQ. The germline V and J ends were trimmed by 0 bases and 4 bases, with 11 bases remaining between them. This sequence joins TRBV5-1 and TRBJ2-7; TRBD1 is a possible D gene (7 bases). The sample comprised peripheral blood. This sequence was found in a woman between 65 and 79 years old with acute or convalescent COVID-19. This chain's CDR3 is CASSLVGGQYEQYF. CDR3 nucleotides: TGCGCCAGCAGCTTGGTCGGGGGACAGTACGAGCAGTACTTC.